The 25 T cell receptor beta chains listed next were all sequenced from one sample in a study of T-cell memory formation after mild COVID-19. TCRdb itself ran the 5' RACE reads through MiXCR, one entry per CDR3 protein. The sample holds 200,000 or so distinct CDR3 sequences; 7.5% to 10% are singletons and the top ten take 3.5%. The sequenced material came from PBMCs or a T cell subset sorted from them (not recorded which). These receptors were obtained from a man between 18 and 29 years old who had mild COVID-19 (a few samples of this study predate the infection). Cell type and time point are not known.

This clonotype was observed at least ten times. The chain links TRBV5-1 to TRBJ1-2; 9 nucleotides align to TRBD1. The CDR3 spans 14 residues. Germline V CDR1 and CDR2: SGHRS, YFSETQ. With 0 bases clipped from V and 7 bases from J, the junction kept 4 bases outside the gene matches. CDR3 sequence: CASSLEQGALGYTF. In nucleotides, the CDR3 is TGCGCCAGCAGCTTGGAACAGGGGGCACTTGGCTACACCTTC. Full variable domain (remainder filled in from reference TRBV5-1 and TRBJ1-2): KAGVTQTPRYLIKTRGQQVTLSCSPISGHRSVSWYQQTPGQGLQFLFEYFSETQRNKGNFPGRFSGRQFSNSRSEMNVSTLELGDSALYLCASSLEQGALGYTFGSGTRLTVV.

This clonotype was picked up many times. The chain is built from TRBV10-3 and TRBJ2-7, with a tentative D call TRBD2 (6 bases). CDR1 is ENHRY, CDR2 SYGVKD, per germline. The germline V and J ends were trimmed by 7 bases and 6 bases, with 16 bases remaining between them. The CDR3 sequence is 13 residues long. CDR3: CAINRLGMFEQYV. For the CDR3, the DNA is TGTGCCATCAACCGACTAGGAATGTTCGAGCAGTACGTC.

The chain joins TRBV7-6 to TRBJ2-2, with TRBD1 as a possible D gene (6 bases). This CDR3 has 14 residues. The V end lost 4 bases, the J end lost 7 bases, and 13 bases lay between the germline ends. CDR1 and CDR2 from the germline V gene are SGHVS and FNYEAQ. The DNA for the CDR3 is TGTGCCAGCAGCTGGCGCCAGGGGTACGGGGAGCTGTTTTTT. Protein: CASSWRQGYGELFF.

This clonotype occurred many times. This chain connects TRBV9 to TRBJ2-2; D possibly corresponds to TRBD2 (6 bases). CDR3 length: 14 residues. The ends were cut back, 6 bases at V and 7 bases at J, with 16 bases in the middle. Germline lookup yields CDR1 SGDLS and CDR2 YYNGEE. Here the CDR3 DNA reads TGTGCCAGCACTTCTAGCGTTCCGGGCGGGGAGCTGTTTTTT. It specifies CASTSSVPGGELFF.

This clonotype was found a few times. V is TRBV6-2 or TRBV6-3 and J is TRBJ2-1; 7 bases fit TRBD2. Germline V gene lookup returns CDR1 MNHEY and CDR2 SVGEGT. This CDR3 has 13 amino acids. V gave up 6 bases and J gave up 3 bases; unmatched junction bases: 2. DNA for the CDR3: TGTGCCAGCAGGGGAGGGTTCTACAATGAGCAGTTCTTC. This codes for CASRGGFYNEQFF.

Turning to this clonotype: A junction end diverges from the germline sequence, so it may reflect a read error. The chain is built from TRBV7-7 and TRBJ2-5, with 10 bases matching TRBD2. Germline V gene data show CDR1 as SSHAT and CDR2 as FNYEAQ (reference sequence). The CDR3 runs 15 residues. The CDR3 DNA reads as TGTGCTAGCAGCCCTTCTCCAGCGGGGGGGCGGGCCCAGTACTTC. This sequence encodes CASSPSPAGGRAQYF.

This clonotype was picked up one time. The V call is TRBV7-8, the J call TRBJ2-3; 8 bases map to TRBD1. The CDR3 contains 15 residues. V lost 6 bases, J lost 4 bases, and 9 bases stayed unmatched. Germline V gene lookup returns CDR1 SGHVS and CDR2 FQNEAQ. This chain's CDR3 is CASSPDRVKSDTQYF. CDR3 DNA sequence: TGTGCCAGCAGTCCGGACAGGGTAAAATCAGATACGCAGTATTTT.

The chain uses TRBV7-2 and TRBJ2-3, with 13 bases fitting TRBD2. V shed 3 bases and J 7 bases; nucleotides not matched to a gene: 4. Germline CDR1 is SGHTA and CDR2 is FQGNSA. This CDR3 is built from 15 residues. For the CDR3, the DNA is TGTGCCAGCAGCTTGGGGACTAGCGGGGCGTATACGCAGTATTTT. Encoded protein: CASSLGTSGAYTQYF.

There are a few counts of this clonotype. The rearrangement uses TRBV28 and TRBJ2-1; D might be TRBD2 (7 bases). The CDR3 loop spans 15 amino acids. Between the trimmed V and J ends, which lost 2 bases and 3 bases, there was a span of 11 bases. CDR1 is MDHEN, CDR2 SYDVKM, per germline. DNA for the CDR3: TGTGCCAGCAGTTTAGGGGGGGCTCTCTACAATGAGCAGTTCTTC. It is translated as CASSLGGALYNEQFF.

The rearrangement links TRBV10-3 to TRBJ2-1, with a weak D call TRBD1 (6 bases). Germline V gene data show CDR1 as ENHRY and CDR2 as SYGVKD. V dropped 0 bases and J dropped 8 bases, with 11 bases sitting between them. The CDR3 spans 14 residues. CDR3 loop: CAISESTGSDEQFF. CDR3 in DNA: TGTGCCATCAGTGAGTCGACAGGCAGCGATGAGCAGTTCTTC.

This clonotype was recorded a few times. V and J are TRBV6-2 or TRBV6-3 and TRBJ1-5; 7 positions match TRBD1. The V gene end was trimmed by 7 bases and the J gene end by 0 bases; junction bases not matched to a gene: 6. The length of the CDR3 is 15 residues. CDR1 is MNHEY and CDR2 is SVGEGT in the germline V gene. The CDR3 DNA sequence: TGTGCCAGCAACCGACAGGGATATAGCAATCAGCCCCAGCATTTT. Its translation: CASNRQGYSNQPQHF.

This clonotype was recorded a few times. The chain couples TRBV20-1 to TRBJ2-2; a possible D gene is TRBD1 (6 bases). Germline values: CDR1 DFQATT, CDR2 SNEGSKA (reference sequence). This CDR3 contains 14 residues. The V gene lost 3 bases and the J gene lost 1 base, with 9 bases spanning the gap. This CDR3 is CSARKQGNTGELFF. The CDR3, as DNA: TGCAGTGCTAGGAAACAGGGGAACACCGGGGAGCTGTTTTTT.

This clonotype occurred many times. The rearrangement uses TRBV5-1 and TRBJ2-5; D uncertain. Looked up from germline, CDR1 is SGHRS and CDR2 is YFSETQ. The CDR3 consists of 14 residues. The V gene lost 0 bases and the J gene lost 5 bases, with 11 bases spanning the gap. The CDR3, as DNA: TGCGCCAGCAGCTTGGAGGTGGTGGGGGAGACCCAGTACTTC. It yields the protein CASSLEVVGETQYF.

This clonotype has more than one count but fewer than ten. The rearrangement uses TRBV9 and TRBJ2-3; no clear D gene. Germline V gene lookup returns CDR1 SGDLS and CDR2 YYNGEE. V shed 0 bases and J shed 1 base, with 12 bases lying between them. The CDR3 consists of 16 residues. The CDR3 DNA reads TGTGCCAGCAGCGTAGGTTTGCGGCTTCGCACAGATACGCAGTATTTT. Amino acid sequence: CASSVGLRLRTDTQYF.

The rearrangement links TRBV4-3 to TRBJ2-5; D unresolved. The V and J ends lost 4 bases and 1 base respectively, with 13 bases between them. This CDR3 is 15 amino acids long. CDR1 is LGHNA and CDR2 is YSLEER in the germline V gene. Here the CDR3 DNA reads TGCGCCAGCAGCCGCCCTATATGTATCCAAGAGACCCAGTACTTC. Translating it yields CASSRPICIQETQYF.

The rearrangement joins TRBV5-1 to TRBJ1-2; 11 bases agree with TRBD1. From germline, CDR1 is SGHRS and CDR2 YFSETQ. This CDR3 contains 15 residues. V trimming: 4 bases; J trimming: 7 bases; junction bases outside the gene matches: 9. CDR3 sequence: CASSAPDRGRGGYTF. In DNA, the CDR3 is TGCGCCAGCAGCGCTCCGGACAGGGGGCGCGGTGGCTACACCTTC.

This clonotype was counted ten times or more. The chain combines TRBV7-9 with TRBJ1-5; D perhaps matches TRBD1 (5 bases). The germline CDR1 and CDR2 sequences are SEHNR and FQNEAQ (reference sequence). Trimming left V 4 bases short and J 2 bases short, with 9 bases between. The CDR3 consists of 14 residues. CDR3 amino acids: CASSSGARNQPQHF. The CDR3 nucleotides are TGTGCCAGCAGCTCCGGGGCCCGCAATCAGCCCCAGCATTTT.

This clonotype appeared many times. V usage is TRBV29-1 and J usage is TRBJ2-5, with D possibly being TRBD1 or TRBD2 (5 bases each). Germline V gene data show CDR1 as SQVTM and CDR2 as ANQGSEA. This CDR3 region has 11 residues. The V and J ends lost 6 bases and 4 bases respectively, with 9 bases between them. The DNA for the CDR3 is TGCAGCGTAGGGGACGGAGAGACCCAGTACTTC. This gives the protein CSVGDGETQYF.

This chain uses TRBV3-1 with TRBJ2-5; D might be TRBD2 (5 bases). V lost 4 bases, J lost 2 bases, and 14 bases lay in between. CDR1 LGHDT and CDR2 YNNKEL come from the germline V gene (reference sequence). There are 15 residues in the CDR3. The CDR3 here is CASSPFEGGQETQYF. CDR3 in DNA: TGTGCCAGCAGCCCATTCGAGGGCGGTCAAGAGACCCAGTACTTC.

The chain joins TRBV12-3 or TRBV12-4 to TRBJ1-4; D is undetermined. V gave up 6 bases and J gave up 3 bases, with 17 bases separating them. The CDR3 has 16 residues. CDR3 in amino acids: CASSLRVGPANEKLFF. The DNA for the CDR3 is TGTGCCAGCAGCCTCCGCGTCGGGCCGGCTAATGAAAAACTGTTTTTT.

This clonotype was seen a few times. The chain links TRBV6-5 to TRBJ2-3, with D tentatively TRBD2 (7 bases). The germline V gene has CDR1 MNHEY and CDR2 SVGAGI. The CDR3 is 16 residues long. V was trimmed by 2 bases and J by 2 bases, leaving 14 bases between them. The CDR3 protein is CASSYGGGGPTDTQYF. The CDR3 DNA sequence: TGTGCCAGCAGTTACGGGGGAGGGGGACCCACAGATACGCAGTATTTT.

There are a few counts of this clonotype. The CDR3 coding sequence is TGTGCCTGGAGTCCGTGGACAGGGGGCGGAGATACGCAGTATTTT. Translating it yields CAWSPWTGGGDTQYF. The rearrangement joins TRBV30 to TRBJ2-3; 11 bases are shared with TRBD1. CDR3 length: 15 residues. V dropped 2 bases and J dropped 5; count of bases not matched to a gene: 6. CDR1 is GTSNPN and CDR2 is SVGIG in the germline V gene (reference sequence). The full variable domain, completed using reference TRBV30 and TRBJ2-3, is SQTIHQWPATLVQPVGSPLSLECTVEGTSNPNLYWYRQAAGRGLQLLFYSVGIGQISSEVPQNLSASRPQDRQFILSSKKLLLSDSGFYLCAWSPWTGGGDTQYFGPGTRLTVL.

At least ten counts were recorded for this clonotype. CDR3 loop: CASSPTNSPLHF. The DNA for the CDR3 is TGTGCCAGCAGCCCAACTAATTCACCCCTCCACTTT. V is TRBV7-2 and J is TRBJ1-6; D unclear. The length of the CDR3 is 12 residues. V was clipped by 5 bases and J by 6 bases, with 5 bases between them. The germline V gene encodes CDR1 SGHTA and CDR2 FQGNSA. Looking up the rest from reference TRBV7-2 and TRBJ1-6 gives the full variable domain: GAGVSQSPSNKVTEKGKDVELRCDPISGHTALYWYRQSLGQGLEFLIYFQGNSAPDKSGLPSDRFSAERTGGSVSTLTIQRTQQEDSAVYLCASSPTNSPLHFGNGTRLTVT.

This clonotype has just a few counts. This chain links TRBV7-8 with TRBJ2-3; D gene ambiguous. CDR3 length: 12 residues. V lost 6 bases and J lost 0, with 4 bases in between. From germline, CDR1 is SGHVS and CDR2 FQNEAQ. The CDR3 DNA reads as TGTGCCAGCAGATCAAGCACAGATACGCAGTATTTT. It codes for CASRSSTDTQYF.

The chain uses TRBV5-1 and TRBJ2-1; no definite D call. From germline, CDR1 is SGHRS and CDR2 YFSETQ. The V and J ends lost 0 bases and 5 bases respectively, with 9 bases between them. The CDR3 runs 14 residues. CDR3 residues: CASSLEGRHNEQFF. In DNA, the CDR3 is TGCGCCAGCAGCTTGGAGGGTCGGCACAATGAGCAGTTCTTC.